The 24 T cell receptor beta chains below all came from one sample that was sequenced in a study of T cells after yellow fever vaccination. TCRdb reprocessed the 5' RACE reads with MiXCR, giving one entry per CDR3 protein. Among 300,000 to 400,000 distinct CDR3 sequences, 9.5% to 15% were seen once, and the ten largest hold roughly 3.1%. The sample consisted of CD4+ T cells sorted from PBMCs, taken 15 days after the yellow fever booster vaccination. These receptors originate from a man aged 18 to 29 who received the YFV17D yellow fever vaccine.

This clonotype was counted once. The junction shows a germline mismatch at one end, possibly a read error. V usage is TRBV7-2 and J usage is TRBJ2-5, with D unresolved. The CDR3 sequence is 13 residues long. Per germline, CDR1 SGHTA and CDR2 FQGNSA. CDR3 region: CASSPRGQQTQYF. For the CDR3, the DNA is TGTGCCAGCAGCCCTAGAGGCCAACAGACCCAGTACTTC.

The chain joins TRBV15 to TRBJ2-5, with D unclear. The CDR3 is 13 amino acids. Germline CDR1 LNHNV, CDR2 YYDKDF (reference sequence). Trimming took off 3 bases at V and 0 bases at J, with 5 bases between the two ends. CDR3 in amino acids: CATSSSDQETQYF. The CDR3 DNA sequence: TGTGCCACCAGCAGTTCAGACCAAGAGACCCAGTACTTC. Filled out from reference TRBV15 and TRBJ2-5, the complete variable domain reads DAMVIQNPRYQVTQFGKPVTLSCSQTLNHNVMYWYQQKSSQAPKLLFHYYDKDFNNEADTPDNFQSRRPNTSFCFLDIRSPGLGDTAMYLCATSSSDQETQYFGPGTRLLVL.

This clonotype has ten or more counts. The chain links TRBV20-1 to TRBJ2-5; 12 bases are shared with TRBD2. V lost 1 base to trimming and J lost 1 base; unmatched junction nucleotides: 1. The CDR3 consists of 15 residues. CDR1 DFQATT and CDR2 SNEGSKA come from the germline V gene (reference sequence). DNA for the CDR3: TGCAGTGCTAGAGGGACTAGCGGGGTCCAAGAGACCCAGTACTTC. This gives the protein CSARGTSGVQETQYF.

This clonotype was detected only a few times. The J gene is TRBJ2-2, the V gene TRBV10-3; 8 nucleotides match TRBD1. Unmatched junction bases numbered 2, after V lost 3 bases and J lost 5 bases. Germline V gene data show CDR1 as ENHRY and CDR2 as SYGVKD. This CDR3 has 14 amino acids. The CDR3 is CAISDYRGTGELFF. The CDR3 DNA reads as TGTGCCATCAGTGATTACAGGGGGACCGGGGAGCTGTTTTTT.

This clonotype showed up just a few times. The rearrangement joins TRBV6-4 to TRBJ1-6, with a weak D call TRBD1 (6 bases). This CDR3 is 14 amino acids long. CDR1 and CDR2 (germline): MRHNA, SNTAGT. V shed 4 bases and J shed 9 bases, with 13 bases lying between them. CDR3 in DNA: TGTGCCAGCAGTGCACAGGGTGGGAGTTCACCCCTCCACTTT. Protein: CASSAQGGSSPLHF.

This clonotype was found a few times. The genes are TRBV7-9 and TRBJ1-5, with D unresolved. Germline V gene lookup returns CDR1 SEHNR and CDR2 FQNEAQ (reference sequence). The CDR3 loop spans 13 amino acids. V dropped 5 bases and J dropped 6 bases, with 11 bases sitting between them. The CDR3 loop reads CASSAYDAQPQHF. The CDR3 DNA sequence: TGTGCCAGCAGCGCGTATGACGCTCAGCCCCAGCATTTT.

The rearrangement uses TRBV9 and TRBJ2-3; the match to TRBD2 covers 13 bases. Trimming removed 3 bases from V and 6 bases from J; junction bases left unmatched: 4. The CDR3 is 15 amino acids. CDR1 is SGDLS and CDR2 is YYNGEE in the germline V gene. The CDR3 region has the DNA TGTGCCAGCAGCGACGGGACTAGCGGGGCCGATACGCAGTATTTT. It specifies CASSDGTSGADTQYF. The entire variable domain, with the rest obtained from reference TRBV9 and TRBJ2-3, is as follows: DSGVTQTPKHLITATGQRVTLRCSPRSGDLSVYWYQQSLDQGLQFLIQYYNGEERAKGNILERFSAQQFPDLHSELNLSSLELGDSALYFCASSDGTSGADTQYFGPGTRLTVL.

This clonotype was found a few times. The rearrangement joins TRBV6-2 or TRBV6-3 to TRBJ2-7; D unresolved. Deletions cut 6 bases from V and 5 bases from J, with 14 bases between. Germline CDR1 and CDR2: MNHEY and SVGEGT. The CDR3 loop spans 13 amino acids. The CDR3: CASSNGLENEQYF. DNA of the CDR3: TGTGCCAGCAGCAACGGGCTTGAGAACGAGCAGTACTTC.

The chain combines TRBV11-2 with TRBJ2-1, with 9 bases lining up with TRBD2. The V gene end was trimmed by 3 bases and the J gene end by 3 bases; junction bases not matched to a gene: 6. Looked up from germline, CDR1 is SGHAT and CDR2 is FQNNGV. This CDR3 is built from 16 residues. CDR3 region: CASSFPRSGGYNEQFF. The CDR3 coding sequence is TGTGCCAGCAGCTTCCCGCGTAGCGGGGGCTACAATGAGCAGTTCTTC.

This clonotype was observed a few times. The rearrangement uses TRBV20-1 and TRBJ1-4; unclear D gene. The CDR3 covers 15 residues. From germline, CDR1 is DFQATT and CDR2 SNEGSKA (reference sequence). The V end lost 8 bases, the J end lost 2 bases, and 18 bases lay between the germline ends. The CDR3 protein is CSTRRMYSTNEKLFF. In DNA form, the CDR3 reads TGCAGTACAAGACGAATGTATTCTACTAATGAAAAACTGTTTTTT.

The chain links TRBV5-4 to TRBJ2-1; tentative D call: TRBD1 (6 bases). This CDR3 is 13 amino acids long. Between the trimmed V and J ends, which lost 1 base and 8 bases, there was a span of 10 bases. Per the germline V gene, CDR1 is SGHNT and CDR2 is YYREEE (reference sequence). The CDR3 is CASSLTGYDEQFF. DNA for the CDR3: TGTGCCAGCAGCTTGACAGGGTACGATGAGCAGTTCTTC.

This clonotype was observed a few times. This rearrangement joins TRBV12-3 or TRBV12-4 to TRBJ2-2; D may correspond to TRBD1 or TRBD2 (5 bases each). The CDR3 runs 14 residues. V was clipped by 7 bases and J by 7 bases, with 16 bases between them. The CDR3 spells CASTGTAVGGELFF. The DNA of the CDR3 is TGTGCCAGCACAGGGACCGCAGTAGGCGGGGAGCTGTTTTTT.

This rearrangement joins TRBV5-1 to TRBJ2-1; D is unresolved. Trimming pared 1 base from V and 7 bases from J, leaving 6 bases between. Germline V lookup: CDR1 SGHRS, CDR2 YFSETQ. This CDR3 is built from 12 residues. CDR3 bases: TGCGCCAGCAGCTTGTATCGAAATGAGCAGTTCTTC. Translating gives CASSLYRNEQFF.

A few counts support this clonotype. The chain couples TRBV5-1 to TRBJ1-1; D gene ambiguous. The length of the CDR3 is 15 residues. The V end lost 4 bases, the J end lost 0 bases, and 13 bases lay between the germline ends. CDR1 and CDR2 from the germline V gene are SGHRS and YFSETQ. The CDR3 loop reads CASSPGAFVNTEAFF. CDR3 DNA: TGCGCCAGCAGCCCCGGCGCCTTCGTGAACACTGAAGCTTTCTTT.

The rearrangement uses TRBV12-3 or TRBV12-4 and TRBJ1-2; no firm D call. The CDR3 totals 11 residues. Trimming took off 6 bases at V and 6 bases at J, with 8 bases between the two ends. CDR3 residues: CASRGLNGYTF. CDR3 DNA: TGTGCCAGCAGGGGGTTGAATGGCTACACCTTC.

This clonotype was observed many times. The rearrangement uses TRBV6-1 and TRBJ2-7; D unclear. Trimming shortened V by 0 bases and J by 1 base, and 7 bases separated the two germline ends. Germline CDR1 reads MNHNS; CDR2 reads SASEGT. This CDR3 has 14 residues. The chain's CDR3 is CASSEAGGSYEQYV. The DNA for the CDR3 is TGTGCCAGCAGTGAAGCGGGCGGATCCTACGAGCAGTACGTC.

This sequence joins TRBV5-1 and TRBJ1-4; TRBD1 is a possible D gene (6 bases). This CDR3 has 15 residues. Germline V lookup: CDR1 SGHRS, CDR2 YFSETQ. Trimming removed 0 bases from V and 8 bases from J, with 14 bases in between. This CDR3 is CASSLEATGGEKLFF. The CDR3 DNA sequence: TGCGCCAGCAGCTTGGAAGCGACAGGAGGCGAAAAACTGTTTTTT.

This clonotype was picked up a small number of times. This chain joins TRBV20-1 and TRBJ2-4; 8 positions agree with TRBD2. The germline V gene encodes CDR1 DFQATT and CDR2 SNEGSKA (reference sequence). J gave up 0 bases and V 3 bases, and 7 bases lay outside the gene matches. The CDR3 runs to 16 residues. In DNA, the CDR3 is TGCAGTGCTAGGGGGACTAGTATCCTAGCCAAAAACATTCAGTACTTC. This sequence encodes CSARGTSILAKNIQYF.

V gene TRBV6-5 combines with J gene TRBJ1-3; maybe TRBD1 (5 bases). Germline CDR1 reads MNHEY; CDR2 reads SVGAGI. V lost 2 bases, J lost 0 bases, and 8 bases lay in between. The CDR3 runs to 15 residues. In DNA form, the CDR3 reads TGTGCCAGCAGTTACGGGGGGGGCTCTGGAAACACCATATATTTT. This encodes CASSYGGGSGNTIYF.

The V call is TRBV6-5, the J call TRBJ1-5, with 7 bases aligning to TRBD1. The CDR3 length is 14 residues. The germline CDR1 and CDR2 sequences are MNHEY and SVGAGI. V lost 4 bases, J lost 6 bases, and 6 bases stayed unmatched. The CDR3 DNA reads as TGTGCCAGCAGTTCAGACAGGGTCAGTCAGCCCCAGCATTTT. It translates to CASSSDRVSQPQHF.

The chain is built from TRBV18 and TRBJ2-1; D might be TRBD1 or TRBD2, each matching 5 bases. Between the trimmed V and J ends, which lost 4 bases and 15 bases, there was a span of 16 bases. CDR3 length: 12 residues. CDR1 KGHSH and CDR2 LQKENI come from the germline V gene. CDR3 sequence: CASSHRDGPPFF. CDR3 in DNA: TGTGCCAGCTCACACCGGGACGGACCGCCGTTCTTC.

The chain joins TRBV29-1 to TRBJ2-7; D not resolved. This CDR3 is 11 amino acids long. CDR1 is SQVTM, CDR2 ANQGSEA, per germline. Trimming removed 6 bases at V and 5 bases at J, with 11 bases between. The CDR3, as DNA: TGCAGCGTCGCCTTCAGGAACGAGCAGTACTTC. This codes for CSVAFRNEQYF.

CDR3 bases: TGTGCCAGCAGTTTTGGAGGTTGGCCTATGAACACTGAAGCTTTCTTT. Translation gives CASSFGGWPMNTEAFF. The chain joins TRBV12-3 or TRBV12-4 to TRBJ1-1, with D unresolved. Trimming left V 3 bases short and J 0 bases short, with 14 bases between. The CDR3 spans 16 residues.

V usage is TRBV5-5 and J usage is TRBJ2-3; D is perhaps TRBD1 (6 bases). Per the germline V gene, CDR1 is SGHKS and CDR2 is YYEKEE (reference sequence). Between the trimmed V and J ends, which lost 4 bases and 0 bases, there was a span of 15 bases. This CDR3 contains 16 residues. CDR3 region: CASSLGWGQSTDTQYF. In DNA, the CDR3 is TGTGCCAGCAGCCTGGGGTGGGGACAAAGCACAGATACGCAGTATTTT. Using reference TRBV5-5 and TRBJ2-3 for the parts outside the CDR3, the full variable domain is DAGVTQSPTHLIKTRGQQVTLRCSPISGHKSVSWYQQVLGQGPQFIFQYYEKEERGRGNFPDRFSARQFPNYSSELNVNALLLGDSALYLCASSLGWGQSTDTQYFGPGTRLTVL.